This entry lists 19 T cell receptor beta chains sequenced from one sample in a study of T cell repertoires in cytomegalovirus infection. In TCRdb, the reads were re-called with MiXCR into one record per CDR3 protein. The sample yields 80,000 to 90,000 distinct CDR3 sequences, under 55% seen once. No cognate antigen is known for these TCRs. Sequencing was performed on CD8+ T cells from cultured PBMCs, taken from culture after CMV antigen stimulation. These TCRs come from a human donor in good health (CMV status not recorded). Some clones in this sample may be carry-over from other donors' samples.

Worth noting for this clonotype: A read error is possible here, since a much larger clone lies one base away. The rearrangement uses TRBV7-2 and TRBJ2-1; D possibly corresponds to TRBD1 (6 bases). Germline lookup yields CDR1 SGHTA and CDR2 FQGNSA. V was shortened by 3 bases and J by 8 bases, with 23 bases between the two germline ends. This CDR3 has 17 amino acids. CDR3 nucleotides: TGTGCCAGCAGCTTCCCGAGGGGGATCGGGCCCGACGATGAGCAGTTCTTC. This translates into CASSFPRGIGPDDEQFF.

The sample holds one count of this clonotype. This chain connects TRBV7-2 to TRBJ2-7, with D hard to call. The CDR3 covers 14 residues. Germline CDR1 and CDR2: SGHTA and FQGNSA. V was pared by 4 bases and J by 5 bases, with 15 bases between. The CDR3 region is CASSWVTSYDEQYF. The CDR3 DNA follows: TGTGCCAGCAGCTGGGTCACCTCCTACGACGAGCAGTACTTC.

This chain's CDR3 is CASSLTATNSNEQFF. The CDR3 coding sequence is TGTGCCAGCAGCTTAACGGCCACGAACAGCAATGAGCAGTTCTTC. The chain employs TRBV7-3 and TRBJ2-1; the D is unclear. CDR1 and CDR2 from the germline V gene are SGHTA and FQGTGA. This CDR3 is 15 amino acids long. Trimming pared 0 bases from V and 6 bases from J, leaving 12 bases between.

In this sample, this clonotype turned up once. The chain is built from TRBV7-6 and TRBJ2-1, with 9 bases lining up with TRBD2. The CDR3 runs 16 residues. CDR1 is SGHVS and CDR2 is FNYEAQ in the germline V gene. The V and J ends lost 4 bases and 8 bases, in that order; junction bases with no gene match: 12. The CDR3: CASSSLGAGGRDEQFF. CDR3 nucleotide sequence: TGTGCCAGCAGCTCTCTCGGGGCGGGGGGGCGCGATGAGCAGTTCTTC.

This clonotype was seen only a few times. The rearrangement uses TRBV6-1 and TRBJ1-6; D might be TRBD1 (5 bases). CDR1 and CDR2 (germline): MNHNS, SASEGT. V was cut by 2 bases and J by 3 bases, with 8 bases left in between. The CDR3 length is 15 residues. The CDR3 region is CASSEFDSYNSPLHF. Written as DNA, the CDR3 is TGTGCCAGCAGTGAATTTGACAGCTATAATTCACCCCTCCACTTT.

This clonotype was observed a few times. As DNA, the CDR3 is TGTGCCAGCAGCTTAGAACTGGACTACGAGCAGTACTTC. Protein product: CASSLELDYEQYF. J is TRBJ2-7 and V is TRBV7-9; D gene uncertain. This CDR3 is 13 amino acids long. V was cut by 1 base and J by 3 bases, with 7 bases left in between. Germline CDR1 reads SEHNR; CDR2 reads FQNEAQ (reference sequence).

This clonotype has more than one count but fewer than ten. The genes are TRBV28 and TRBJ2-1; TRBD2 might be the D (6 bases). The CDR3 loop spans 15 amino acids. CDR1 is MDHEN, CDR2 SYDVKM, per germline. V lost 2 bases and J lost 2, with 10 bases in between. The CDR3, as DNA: TGTGCCAGCAGTTTAGGGGACTTGGCCTACAATGAGCAGTTCTTC. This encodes CASSLGDLAYNEQFF.

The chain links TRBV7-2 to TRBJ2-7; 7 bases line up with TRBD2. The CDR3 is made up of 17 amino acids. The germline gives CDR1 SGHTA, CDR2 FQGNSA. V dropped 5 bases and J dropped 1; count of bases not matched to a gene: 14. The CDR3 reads CASSPAGRPGLSYEQYF. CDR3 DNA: TGTGCCAGCAGCCCCGCAGGCCGACCGGGACTATCCTACGAGCAGTACTTC. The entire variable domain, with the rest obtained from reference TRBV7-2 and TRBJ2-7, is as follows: GAGVSQSPSNKVTEKGKDVELRCDPISGHTALYWYRQSLGQGLEFLIYFQGNSAPDKSGLPSDRFSAERTGGSVSTLTIQRTQQEDSAVYLCASSPAGRPGLSYEQYFGPGTRLTVT.

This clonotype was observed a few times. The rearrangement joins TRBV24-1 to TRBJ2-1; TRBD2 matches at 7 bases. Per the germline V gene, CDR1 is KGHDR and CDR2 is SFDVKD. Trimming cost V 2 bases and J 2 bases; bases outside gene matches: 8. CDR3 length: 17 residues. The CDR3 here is CATSDWGGSGTYNEQFF. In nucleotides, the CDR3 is TGTGCCACCAGTGATTGGGGCGGGAGCGGAACCTACAATGAGCAGTTCTTC.

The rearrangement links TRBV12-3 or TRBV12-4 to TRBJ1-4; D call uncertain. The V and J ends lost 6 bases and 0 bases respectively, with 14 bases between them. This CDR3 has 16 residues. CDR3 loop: CASSPESTATNEKLFF. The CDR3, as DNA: TGTGCCAGCAGCCCGGAAAGCACTGCAACTAATGAAAAACTGTTTTTT.

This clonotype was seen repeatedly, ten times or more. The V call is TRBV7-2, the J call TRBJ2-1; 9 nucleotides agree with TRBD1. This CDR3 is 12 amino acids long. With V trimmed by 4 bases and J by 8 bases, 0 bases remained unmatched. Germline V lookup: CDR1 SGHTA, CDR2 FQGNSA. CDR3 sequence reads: CASSWDRDEQFF. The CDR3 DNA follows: TGTGCCAGCAGCTGGGACAGGGATGAGCAGTTCTTC.

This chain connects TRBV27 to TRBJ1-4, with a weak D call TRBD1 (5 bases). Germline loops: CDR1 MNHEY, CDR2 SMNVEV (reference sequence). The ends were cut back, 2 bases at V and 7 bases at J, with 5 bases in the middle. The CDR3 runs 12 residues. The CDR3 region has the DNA TGTGCCAGCAGTTTAACAGGTGAAAAACTGTTTTTT. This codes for CASSLTGEKLFF.

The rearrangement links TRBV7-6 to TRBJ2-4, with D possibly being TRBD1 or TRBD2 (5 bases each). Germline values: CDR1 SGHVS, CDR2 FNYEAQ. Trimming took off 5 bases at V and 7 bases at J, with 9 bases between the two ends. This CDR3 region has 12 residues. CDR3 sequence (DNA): TGTGCCAGCAGCCGGGGCGGTAACATTCAGTACTTC. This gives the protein CASSRGGNIQYF.

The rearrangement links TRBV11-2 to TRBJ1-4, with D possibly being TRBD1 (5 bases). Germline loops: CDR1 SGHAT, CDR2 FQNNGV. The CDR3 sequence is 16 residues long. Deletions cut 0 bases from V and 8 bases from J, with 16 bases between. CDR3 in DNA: TGTGCCAGCAGCTTAGATAGGCCAGGGCGAGAAGAAAAACTGTTTTTT. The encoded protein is CASSLDRPGREEKLFF. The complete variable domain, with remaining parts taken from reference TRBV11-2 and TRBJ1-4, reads EAGVAQSPRYKIIEKRQSVAFWCNPISGHATLYWYQQILGQGPKLLIQFQNNGVVDDSQLPKDRFSAERLKGVDSTLKIQPAKLEDSAVYLCASSLDRPGREEKLFFGSGTQLSVL.

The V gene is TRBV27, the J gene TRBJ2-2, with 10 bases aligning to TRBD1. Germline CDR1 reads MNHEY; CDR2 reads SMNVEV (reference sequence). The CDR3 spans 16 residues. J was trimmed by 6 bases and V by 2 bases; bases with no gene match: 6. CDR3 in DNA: TGTGCCAGCAGTTTAGAACGGACAGGGGGTGCCGGGGAGCTGTTTTTT. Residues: CASSLERTGGAGELFF.

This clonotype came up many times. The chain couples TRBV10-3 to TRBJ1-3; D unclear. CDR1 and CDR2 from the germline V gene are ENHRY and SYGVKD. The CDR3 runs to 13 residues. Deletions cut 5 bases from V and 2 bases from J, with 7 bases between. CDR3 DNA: TGTGCCATCAGTACAGACACTGGAAACACCATATATTTT. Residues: CAISTDTGNTIYF.

This CDR3 reads CASIRGTEAFF. The CDR3 bases are TGTGCCAGTATCCGGGGTACTGAAGCTTTCTTT. The J gene is TRBJ1-1, the V gene TRBV19; D not certain. This CDR3 comprises 11 residues. Between the trimmed V and J ends, which lost 7 bases and 5 bases, there was a span of 8 bases. Germline values: CDR1 LNHDA, CDR2 SQIVND (reference sequence).

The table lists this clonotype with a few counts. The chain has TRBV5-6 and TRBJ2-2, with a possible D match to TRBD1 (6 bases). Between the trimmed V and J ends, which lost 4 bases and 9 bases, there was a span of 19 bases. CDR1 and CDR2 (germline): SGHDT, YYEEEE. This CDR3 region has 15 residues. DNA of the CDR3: TGTGCCAGCAGCCCCGGGCCCAGGGGTTCGCGGGAGCTGTTTTTT. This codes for CASSPGPRGSRELFF.

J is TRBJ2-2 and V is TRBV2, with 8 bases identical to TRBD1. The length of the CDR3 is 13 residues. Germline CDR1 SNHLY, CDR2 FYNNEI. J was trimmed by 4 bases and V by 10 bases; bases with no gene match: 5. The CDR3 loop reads CATWTGLTGELFF. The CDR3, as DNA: TGTGCCACCTGGACAGGGCTCACCGGGGAGCTGTTTTTT. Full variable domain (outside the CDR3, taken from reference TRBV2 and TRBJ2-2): EPEVTQTPSHQVTQMGQEVILRCVPISNHLYFYWYRQILGQKVEFLVSFYNNEISEKSEIFDDQFSVERPDGSNFTLKIRSTKLEDSAMYFCATWTGLTGELFFGEGSRLTVL.